This T cell receptor (beta chain) was identified during a study of molecular identifiers for immune sequencing clone quantification. Germline values: CDR1 LNHDA, CDR2 SQIVND (reference sequence). Trimming took off 5 bases at V and 4 bases at J, with 14 bases between the two ends. The CDR3 is made up of 14 amino acids. TCRdb independently ran MiXCR on the PCR reads; one entry per CDR3 protein. Here the sample spans 62,000 or so distinct CDR3 sequences, 18% being singletons. Material: naive CD8+ T cells from blood, with Jurkat cell RNA spiked in. Specified subset: FACS-sorted CD8+CD4-CCR7+CD45RA+ naive T cells. This TCR was recovered from a human donor in good health. Some libraries in this study had Jurkat cell RNA spiked in. The chain uses TRBV19 and TRBJ1-2, with TRBD1 as a possible D gene (5 bases). CDR3 sequence: CASSPGAGTYGYTF. For the CDR3, the DNA is TGTGCCAGTAGTCCCGGGGCAGGGACCTATGGCTACACCTTC.